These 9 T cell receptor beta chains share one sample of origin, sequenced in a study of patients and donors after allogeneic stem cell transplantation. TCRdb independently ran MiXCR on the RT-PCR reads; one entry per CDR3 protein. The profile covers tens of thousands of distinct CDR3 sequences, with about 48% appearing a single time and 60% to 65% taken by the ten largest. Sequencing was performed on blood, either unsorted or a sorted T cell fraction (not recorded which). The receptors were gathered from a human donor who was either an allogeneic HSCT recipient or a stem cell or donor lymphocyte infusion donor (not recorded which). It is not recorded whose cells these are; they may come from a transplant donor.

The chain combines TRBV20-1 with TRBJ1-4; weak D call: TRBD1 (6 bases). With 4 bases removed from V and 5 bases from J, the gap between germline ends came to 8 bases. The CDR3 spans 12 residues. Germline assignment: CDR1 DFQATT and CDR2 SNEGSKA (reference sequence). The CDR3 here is CSATGQNEKLFF. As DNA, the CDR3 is TGCAGTGCTACAGGACAGAATGAAAAACTGTTTTTT.

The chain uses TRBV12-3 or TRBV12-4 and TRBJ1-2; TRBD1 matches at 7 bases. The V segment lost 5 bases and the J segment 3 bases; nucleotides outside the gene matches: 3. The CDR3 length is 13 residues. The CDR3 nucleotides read TGTGCCAGCAGTCGGGACAGCTACTATGGCTACACCTTC. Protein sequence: CASSRDSYYGYTF.

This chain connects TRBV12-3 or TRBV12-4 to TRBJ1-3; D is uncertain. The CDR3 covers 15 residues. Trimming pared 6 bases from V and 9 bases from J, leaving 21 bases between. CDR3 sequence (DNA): TGTGCCAGCAGACCTGAGCGACTTCTCAGCGGCACCATATATTTT. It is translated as CASRPERLLSGTIYF.

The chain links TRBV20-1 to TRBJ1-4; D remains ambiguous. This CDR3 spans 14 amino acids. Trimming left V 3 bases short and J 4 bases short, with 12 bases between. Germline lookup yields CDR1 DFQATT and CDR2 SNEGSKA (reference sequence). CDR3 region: CSARGGSFNEKLFF. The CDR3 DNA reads TGCAGTGCTAGGGGTGGCAGCTTTAATGAAAAACTGTTTTTT.

For the CDR3, the DNA is TGTGCCAGCAGCTTGGGCCTAGCGGACACCGGGGAGCTGTTTTTT. It is translated as CASSLGLADTGELFF. The rearrangement links TRBV13 to TRBJ2-2; 7 bases align to TRBD2. The CDR3 is made up of 15 amino acids. CDR1 and CDR2 (germline): PRHDT, FYEKMQ (reference sequence). V lost 3 bases, J lost 3 bases, and 4 bases stayed unmatched.

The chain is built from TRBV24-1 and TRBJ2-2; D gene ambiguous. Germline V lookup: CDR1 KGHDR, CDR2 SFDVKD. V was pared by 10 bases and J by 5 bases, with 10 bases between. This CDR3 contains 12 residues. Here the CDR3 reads CATLGPTGELFF. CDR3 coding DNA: TGTGCCACTCTAGGCCCGACCGGGGAGCTGTTTTTT.

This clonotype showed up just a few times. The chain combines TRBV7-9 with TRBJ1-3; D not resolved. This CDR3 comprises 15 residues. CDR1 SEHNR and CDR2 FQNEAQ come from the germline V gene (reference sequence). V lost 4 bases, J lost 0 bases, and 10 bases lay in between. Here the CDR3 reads CASSSTESSGNTIYF. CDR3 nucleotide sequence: TGTGCCAGCAGCTCAACAGAGAGCTCTGGAAACACCATATATTTT.

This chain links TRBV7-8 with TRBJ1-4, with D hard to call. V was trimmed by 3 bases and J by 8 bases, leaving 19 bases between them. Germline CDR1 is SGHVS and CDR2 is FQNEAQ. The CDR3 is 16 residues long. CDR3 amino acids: CASSLKHQVVDEKLFF. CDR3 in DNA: TGTGCCAGCAGCTTGAAGCACCAGGTTGTGGACGAAAAACTGTTTTTT. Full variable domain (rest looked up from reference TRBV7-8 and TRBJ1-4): GAGVSQSPRYKVAKRGQDVALRCDPISGHVSLFWYQQALGQGPEFLTYFQNEAQLDKSGLPSDRFFAERPEGSVSTLKIQRTQQEDSAVYLCASSLKHQVVDEKLFFGSGTQLSVL.

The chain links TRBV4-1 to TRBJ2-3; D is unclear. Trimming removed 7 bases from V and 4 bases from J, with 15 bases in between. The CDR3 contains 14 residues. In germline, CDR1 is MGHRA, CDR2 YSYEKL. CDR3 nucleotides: TGCGCCAGCACCCCTGGCCTTTTCGCAGATACGCAGTATTTT. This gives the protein CASTPGLFADTQYF.